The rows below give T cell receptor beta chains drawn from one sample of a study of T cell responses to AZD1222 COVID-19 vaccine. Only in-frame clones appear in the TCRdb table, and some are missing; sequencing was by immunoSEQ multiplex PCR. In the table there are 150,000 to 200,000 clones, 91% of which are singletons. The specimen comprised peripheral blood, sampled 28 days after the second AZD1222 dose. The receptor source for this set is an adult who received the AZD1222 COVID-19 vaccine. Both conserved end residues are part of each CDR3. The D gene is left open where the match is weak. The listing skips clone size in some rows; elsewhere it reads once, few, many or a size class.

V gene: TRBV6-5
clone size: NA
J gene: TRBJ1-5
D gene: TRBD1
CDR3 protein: CASSDRVVQPQHF
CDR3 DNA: TGTGCCAGCTCGGACAGGGTTGTTCAGCCCCAGCATTTT

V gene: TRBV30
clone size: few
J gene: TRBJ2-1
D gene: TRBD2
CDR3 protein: CAWSAALAGGGEQFF
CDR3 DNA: TGTGCCTGGAGTGCTGCACTAGCGGGAGGCGGTGAGCAGTTCTTC

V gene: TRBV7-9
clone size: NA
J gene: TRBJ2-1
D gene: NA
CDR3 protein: CASSPPPVRNEQFF
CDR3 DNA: TGTGCCAGCAGCCCACCCCCGGTGCGGAATGAGCAGTTCTTC

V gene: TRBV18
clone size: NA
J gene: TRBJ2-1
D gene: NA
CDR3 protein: CASSPTIDNEQFF
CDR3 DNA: TGTGCCAGCTCACCCACCATAGACAATGAGCAGTTCTTC

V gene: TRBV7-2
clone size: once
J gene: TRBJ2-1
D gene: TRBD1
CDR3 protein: CASSRDRSYNEQFF
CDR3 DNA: TGTGCCAGCAGCCGGGACAGGTCCTACAATGAGCAGTTCTTC

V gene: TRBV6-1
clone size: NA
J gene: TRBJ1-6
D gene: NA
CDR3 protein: CASREGYYNSPLHF
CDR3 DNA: TGTGCCAGCAGGGAAGGCTACTATAATTCACCCCTCCACTTT

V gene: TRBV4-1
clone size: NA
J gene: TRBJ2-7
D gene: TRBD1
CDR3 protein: CASSQAGTGSSYEQYF
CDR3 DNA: TGCGCCAGCAGCCAAGCGGGGACAGGTAGCTCCTACGAGCAGTACTTC

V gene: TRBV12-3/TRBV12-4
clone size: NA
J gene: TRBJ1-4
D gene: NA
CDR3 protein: CASSLLREKLFF
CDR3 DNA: TGTGCCAGCAGTTTGTTACGTGAAAAACTGTTTTTT

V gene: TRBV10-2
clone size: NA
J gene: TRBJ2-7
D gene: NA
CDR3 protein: CASSERGAPYEQYF
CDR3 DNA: TGCGCCAGCAGTGAGCGGGGGGCCCCCTACGAGCAGTACTTC

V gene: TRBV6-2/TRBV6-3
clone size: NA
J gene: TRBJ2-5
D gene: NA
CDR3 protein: CASSYSSFPRETQYF
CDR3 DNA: TGTGCCAGCAGTTACTCGAGTTTTCCACGGGAGACCCAGTACTTC

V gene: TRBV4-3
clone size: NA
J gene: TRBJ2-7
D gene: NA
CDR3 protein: CASSQEGSSYEQYF
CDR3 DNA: TGCGCCAGCAGCCAAGAAGGGAGCTCCTACGAGCAGTACTTC

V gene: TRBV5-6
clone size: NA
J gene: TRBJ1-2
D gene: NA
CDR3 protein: CASSWGPEGFNYGYTF
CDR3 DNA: TGTGCCAGCAGCTGGGGCCCGGAGGGGTTTAACTATGGCTACACCTTC

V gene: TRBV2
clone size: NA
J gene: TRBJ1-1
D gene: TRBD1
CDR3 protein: CASRPGTGFTEAFF
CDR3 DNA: TGTGCCAGCAGACCCGGGACAGGGTTCACTGAAGCTTTCTTT

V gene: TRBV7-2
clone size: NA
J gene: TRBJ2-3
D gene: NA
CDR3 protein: CASSGGGPQYF
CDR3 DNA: TGTGCCAGCAGCGGCGGGGGCCCGCAGTATTTT

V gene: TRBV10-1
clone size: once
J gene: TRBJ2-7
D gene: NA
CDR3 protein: CASSESGAREQYF
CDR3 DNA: TGCGCCAGCAGTGAGTCTGGCGCCCGCGAGCAGTACTTC

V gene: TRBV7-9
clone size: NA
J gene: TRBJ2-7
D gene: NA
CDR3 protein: CASSFGRYEQYF
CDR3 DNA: TGTGCCAGCAGCTTTGGGCGTTACGAGCAGTACTTC

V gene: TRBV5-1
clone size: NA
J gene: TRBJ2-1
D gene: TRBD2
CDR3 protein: CASSWEGQKYNEQFF
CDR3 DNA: TGCGCCAGCAGCTGGGAGGGGCAGAAATATAATGAGCAGTTCTTC

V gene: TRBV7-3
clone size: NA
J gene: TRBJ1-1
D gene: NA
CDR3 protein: CASSLAGDRRMNTEAFF
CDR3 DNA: TGTGCCAGCAGCTTAGCCGGAGACAGAAGGATGAACACTGAAGCTTTCTTT

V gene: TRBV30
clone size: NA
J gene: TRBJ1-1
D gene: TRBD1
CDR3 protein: CAWSVIRGRTEAFF
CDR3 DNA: TGTGCCTGGAGTGTAATCAGGGGGCGGACTGAAGCTTTCTTT

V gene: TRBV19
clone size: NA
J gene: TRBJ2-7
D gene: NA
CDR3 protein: CASSTLSGQGTYEQYF
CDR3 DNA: TGTGCCAGTAGTACTCTTTCGGGGCAGGGCACCTACGAGCAGTACTTC

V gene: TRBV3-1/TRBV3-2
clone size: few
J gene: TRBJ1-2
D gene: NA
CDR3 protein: CASSHKGPRNYGYTF
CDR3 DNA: TGTGCCAGCAGCCACAAGGGGCCCCGTAACTATGGCTACACCTTC

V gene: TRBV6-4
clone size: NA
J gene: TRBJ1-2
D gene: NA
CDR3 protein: CASSASPGAQAGYTF
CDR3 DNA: TGTGCCAGCAGTGCTTCCCCAGGAGCGCAAGCTGGCTACACCTTC

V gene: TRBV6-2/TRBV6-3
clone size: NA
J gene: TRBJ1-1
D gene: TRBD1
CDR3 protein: CASSDRVAAFF
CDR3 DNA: TGTGCCAGCAGCGACAGGGTCGCGGCTTTCTTT

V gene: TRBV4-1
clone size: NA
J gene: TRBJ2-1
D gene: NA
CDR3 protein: CASSKTGGGPYNEQFF
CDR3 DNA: TGCGCCAGCAGCAAAACAGGGGGGGGCCCTTACAATGAGCAGTTCTTC

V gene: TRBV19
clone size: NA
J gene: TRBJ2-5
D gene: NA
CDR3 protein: CASCRGGETQYF
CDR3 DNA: TGTGCCAGTTGTCGGGGAGGAGAGACCCAGTACTTC

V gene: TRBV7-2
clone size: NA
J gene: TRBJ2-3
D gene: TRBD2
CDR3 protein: CASSWGGLPNRASTDTQYF
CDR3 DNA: TGTGCCAGCAGCTGGGGGGGACTACCTAATCGTGCTAGCACAGATACGCAGTATTTT

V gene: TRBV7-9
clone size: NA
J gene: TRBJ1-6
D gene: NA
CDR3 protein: CASGGGTEPLHF
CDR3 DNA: TGTGCCAGCGGAGGAGGAACGGAACCCCTCCACTTT

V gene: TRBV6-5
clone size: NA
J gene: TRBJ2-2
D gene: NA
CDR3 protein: CASSYVQGTGELFF
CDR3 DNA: TGTGCCAGCAGTTACGTGCAGGGGACCGGGGAGCTGTTTTTT

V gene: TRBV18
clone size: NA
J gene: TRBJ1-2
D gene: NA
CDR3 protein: CASSPDGASYGYTF
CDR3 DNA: TGTGCCAGCTCACCAGACGGGGCCTCCTATGGCTACACCTTC

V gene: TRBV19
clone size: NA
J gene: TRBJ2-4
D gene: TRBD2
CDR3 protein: CASSIGVSSGGPENIQYF
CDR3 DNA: TGTGCCAGTAGTATAGGTGTGTCTAGCGGGGGGCCGGAAAACATTCAGTACTTC

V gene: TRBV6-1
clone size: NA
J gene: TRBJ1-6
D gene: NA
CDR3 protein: CASSEIGSTGDSPLHF
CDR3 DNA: TGTGCCAGCAGTGAAATTGGTTCGACGGGGGATTCACCCCTCCACTTT

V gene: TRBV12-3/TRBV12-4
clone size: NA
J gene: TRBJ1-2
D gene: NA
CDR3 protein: CASSRGVYYGYTF
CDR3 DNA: TGTGCCAGCAGTCGGGGAGTCTACTATGGCTACACCTTC

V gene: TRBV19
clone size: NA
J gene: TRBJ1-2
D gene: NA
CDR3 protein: CASSTGLGKYGYTF
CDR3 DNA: TGTGCCAGTAGTACAGGCCTGGGGAAGTATGGCTACACCTTC

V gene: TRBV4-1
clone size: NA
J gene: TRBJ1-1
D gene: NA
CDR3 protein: CASSSLLGGFTEAFF
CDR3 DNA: TGCGCCAGCAGCTCCCTTCTGGGAGGGTTCACTGAAGCTTTCTTT

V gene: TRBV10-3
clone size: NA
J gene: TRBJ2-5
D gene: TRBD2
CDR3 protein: CAISESLAAQETQYF
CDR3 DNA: TGTGCCATCAGTGAGTCCCTAGCGGCCCAAGAGACCCAGTACTTC

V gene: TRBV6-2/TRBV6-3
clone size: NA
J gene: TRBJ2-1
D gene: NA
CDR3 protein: CASSFEFYNEQFF
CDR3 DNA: TGTGCCAGCAGTTTTGAGTTCTACAATGAGCAGTTCTTC

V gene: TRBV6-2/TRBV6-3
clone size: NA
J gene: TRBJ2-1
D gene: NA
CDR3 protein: CASSYSSWNNEQFF
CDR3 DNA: TGTGCCAGCAGTTACTCATCTTGGAACAATGAGCAGTTCTTC

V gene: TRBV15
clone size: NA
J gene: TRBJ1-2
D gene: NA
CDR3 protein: CATSRLNVGGYTF
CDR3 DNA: TGTGCCACCAGCAGGTTGAACGTGGGCGGCTACACCTTC

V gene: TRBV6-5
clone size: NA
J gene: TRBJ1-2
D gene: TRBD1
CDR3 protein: CASSYRGLDGYTF
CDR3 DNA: TGTGCCAGCAGTTACAGGGGGCTGGATGGCTACACCTTC

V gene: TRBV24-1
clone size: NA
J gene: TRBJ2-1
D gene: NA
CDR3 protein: CATSDRGGRGNEQFF
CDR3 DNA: TGTGCCACCAGTGATAGGGGGGGCCGTGGCAATGAGCAGTTCTTC

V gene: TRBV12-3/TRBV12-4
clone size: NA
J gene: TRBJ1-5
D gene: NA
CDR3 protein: CASSLSSNQPQHF
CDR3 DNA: TGTGCCAGCAGTTTAAGTAGCAATCAGCCCCAGCATTTT

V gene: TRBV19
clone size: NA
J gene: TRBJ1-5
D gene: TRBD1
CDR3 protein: CASSIGQGNQPQHF
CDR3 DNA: TGTGCCAGTAGTATAGGACAGGGGAACCAGCCCCAGCATTTT

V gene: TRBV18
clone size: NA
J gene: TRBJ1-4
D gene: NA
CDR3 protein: CASSPQKGRRANEKLFF
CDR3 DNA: TGTGCCAGCTCACCACAAAAGGGGCGCCGGGCTAATGAAAAACTGTTTTTT

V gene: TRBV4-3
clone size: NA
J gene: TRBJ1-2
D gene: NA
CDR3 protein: CASSQNDGGPLYGYTF
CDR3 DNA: TGCGCCAGCAGCCAAAATGATGGGGGCCCCCTCTATGGCTACACCTTC

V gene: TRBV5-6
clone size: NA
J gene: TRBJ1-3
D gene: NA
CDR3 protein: CASSFAPFAARGNTIYF
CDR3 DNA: TGTGCCAGCAGCTTTGCACCGTTCGCCGCAAGAGGAAACACCATATATTTT

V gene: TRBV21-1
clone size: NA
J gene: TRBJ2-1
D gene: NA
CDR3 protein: CASTQDHRYNEQFF
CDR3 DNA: TGTGCCAGCACCCAGGACCACCGCTACAATGAGCAGTTCTTC

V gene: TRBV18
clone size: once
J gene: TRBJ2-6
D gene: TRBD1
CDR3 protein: CASSVRGTGGFGANVLTF
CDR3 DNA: TGTGCCAGCTCAGTCCGCGGGACAGGGGGCTTTGGGGCCAACGTCCTGACTTTC

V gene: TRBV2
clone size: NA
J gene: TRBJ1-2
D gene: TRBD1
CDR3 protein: CASPPGQGNYGYTF
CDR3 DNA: TGTGCCAGCCCGCCCGGACAGGGTAACTATGGCTACACCTTC

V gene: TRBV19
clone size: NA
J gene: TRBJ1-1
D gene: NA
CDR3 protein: CASSIPGATSGTEAFF
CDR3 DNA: TGTGCCAGTAGTATCCCCGGGGCCACTTCTGGCACTGAAGCTTTCTTT

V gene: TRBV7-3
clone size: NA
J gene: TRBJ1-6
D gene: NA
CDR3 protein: CASSLTGRGQTSPLHF
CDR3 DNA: TGTGCCAGCAGCTTAACGGGCAGGGGTCAAACTTCACCCCTCCACTTT

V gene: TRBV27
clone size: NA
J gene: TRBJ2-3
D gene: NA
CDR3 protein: CASSFLGASTDTQYF
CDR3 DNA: TGTGCCAGCAGTTTCTTGGGGGCGAGCACAGATACGCAGTATTTT

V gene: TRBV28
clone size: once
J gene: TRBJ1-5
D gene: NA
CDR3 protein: CASRPTKGVSNQPQHF
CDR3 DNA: TGTGCCAGCAGGCCGACAAAGGGGGTGAGCAATCAGCCCCAGCATTTT

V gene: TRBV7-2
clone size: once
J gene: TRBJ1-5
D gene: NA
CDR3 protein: CASTLHGNNQPQHF
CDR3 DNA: TGTGCCAGCACCCTACACGGGAACAATCAGCCCCAGCATTTT

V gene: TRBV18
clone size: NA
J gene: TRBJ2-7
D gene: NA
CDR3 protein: CASSPPQQSYEQYF
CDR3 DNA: TGTGCCAGCTCACCACCGCAACAGAGCTACGAGCAGTACTTC

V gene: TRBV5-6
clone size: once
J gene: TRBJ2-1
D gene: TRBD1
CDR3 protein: CASSRDRVLSYNEQFF
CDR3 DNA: TGTGCCAGCAGCCGGGACAGGGTCCTGTCCTACAATGAGCAGTTCTTC

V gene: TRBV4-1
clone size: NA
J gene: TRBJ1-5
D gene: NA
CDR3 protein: CASSQAPGTASGPQHF
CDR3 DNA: TGCGCCAGCAGCCAAGCCCCCGGGACGGCTTCTGGGCCCCAGCATTTT

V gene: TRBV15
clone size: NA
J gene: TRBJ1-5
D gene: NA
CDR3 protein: CATSGRSNQPQHF
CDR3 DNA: TGTGCCACCTCCGGTCGGAGCAATCAGCCCCAGCATTTT